Described below is a single T cell receptor beta chain sequence and its context. The sample originates from a study of blood T cell repertoires in COVID-19. The junction had 6 bases not matched to a gene; V was cut back by 1 base and J by 4 bases. The CDR3 covers 15 residues. The germline CDR1 and CDR2 sequences are SQVTM and ANQGSEA. Method: immunoSEQ multiplex PCR; TCRdb's copy keeps in-frame clones and lacks some. In the table there are some 91,000 clones, around nine tenths of which are singletons. This chain links TRBV29-1 with TRBJ2-2; 7 positions match TRBD2. The TCR sequence derives from a man in his 60s with acute or convalescent COVID-19. Sequencing was done on a sample of peripheral blood. Written as DNA, the CDR3 is TGCAGCGTTGAAGGATTTAGCGGGTCCACCGGGGAGCTGTTTTTT. Translating gives CSVEGFSGSTGELFF.